This entry lists 25 T cell receptor beta chains sequenced from one sample in a study of blood T cell repertoires in COVID-19. Assay: immunoSEQ multiplex PCR; the TCRdb copy retains only in-frame clones and omits some. The sample has about 42,000 clones; 75% to 90% are singletons. Source material: peripheral blood. Receptors originate from a human donor in a cohort sampled during active COVID-19.

V gene TRBV5-1 combines with J gene TRBJ1-4; 7 nucleotides align to TRBD1. CDR3 length: 16 amino acids. Germline CDR1 reads SGHRS; CDR2 reads YFSETQ. Trimming cost V 4 bases and J 6 bases; bases outside gene matches: 12. The CDR3 sequence is CASSAERQGMYEKLFF. The DNA of the CDR3 is TGCGCCAGCAGCGCGGAACGACAGGGTATGTATGAAAAACTGTTTTTT.

The rearrangement uses TRBV18 and TRBJ2-7; TRBD2 aligns across 16 bases. Per germline, CDR1 KGHSH and CDR2 LQKENI. Trimming removed 4 bases from V and 2 bases from J; junction bases left unmatched: 8. The CDR3 contains 18 residues. The CDR3 loop is CASSRSGTSGGAPYEQYF. The CDR3 bases are TGTGCCAGCTCACGGAGCGGGACTAGCGGGGGGGCCCCCTACGAGCAGTACTTC.

The rearrangement joins TRBV13 to TRBJ1-3; D may be TRBD1 (5 bases). Trimming removed 4 bases from V and 3 bases from J, with 10 bases in between. The germline gives CDR1 PRHDT, CDR2 FYEKMQ (reference sequence). The length of the CDR3 is 14 residues. The CDR3 DNA reads as TGTGCCAGCAGCTCGCAGGGAGGTGGAAACACCATATATTTT. Translating gives CASSSQGGGNTIYF.

This chain links TRBV12-3 or TRBV12-4 with TRBJ1-2; D not certain. Trimming shortened V by 2 bases and J by 4 bases, and 8 bases separated the two germline ends. The CDR3 extends over 13 amino acids. In DNA, the CDR3 is TGTGCCAGCAGTTTATCGGGGATCTATGGCTACACCTTC. Translating it yields CASSLSGIYGYTF.

The rearrangement uses TRBV5-5 and TRBJ1-2, with 7 bases identical to TRBD1. Looked up from germline, CDR1 is SGHKS and CDR2 is YYEKEE (reference sequence). Losses at the gene ends were 3 bases for V and 8 bases for J; bases not matched to a gene: 10. The CDR3 spans 14 residues. The DNA of the CDR3 is TGTGCCAGCAGCTCGACAAACAGGGGCCTGGGCTACACCTTC. This codes for CASSSTNRGLGYTF.

The rearrangement uses TRBV19 and TRBJ1-2, with a weak D call TRBD1 (6 bases). This CDR3 region has 15 residues. V was shortened by 5 bases and J by 2 bases, with 15 bases between the two germline ends. From germline, CDR1 is LNHDA and CDR2 SQIVND (reference sequence). The CDR3 nucleotides are TGTGCCAGTAGTCCAGGGGACCGCACGAACTATGGCTACACCTTC. Translation gives CASSPGDRTNYGYTF. The whole variable domain, filled in from reference TRBV19 and TRBJ1-2, reads DGGITQSPKYLFRKEGQNVTLSCEQNLNHDAMYWYRQDPGQGLRLIYYSQIVNDFQKGDIAEGYSVSREKKESFPLTVTSAQKNPTAFYLCASSPGDRTNYGYTFGSGTRLTVV.

The V call is TRBV27, the J call TRBJ2-6, with D possibly matching TRBD2 (7 bases). The CDR3 has 16 residues. Germline CDR1 and CDR2: MNHEY and SMNVEV (reference sequence). Trimming took off 5 bases at V and 6 bases at J, with 17 bases between the two ends. The CDR3 DNA follows: TGTGCCAGCAGTATAGGGGGGGGGCGCAAGGCCAACGTCCTGACTTTC. It yields the protein CASSIGGGRKANVLTF.

This clone was picked up one time. The rearrangement joins TRBV28 to TRBJ2-7, with 10 bases identical to TRBD1. From germline, CDR1 is MDHEN and CDR2 SYDVKM. This CDR3 has 15 amino acids. The V gene end was trimmed by 4 bases and the J gene end by 5 bases; junction bases not matched to a gene: 8. The CDR3 bases are TGTGCCAGCAGTTCCCCCCGGGACAGGGGTGACGAGCAGTACTTC. This gives the protein CASSSPRDRGDEQYF.

The rearrangement links TRBV25-1 to TRBJ2-6, with TRBD1 matching over 7 bases. The germline gives CDR1 MGHDK, CDR2 SYGVNS. This CDR3 comprises 17 residues. Trimming cost V 7 bases and J 0 bases; bases outside gene matches: 9. The CDR3 sequence: CASTTGRTGSGANVLTF. In DNA form, the CDR3 reads TGTGCCAGCACGACGGGCAGGACAGGCTCTGGGGCCAACGTCCTGACTTTC.

This chain links TRBV27 with TRBJ2-7; D may be TRBD1 (6 bases). The V end lost 6 bases, the J end lost 2 bases, and 17 bases lay between the germline ends. The CDR3 contains 15 residues. The germline V gene encodes CDR1 MNHEY and CDR2 SMNVEV (reference sequence). CDR3 residues: CASSPGTKLTYEQYF. CDR3 sequence (DNA): TGTGCCAGCAGCCCCGGGACAAAGCTGACCTACGAGCAGTACTTC.

V is TRBV5-6 and J is TRBJ1-1; a weak D match, TRBD1 (6 bases). The germline V gene encodes CDR1 SGHDT and CDR2 YYEEEE. V was trimmed by 0 bases and J by 4 bases, leaving 10 bases between them. The CDR3 has 14 amino acids. The CDR3 protein is CASSLEGGSTEAFF. CDR3 sequence (DNA): TGTGCCAGCAGCTTGGAGGGGGGGAGCACTGAAGCTTTCTTT.

The chain joins TRBV7-8 to TRBJ2-7; D might be TRBD1 (5 bases). The CDR3 has 14 amino acids. CDR1 and CDR2 (germline): SGHVS, FQNEAQ. Trimming stripped 6 bases from V and 2 bases from J, with 14 bases between. CDR3 nucleotide sequence: TGTGCCAGCAGTGAGACAGTACCCGCCTACGAGCAGTACTTC. Amino acids: CASSETVPAYEQYF. Drawing the rest from reference TRBV7-8 and TRBJ2-7, the complete variable domain is GAGVSQSPRYKVAKRGQDVALRCDPISGHVSLFWYQQALGQGPEFLTYFQNEAQLDKSGLPSDRFFAERPEGSVSTLKIQRTQQEDSAVYLCASSETVPAYEQYFGPGTRLTVT.

The CDR3 sequence: CASSPRGQNNYGYTF. As DNA, the CDR3 is TGTGCCAGTAGTCCCCGTGGACAAAACAACTATGGCTACACCTTC. The rearrangement joins TRBV19 to TRBJ1-2; D is perhaps TRBD1 (5 bases). This CDR3 spans 15 amino acids. V gave up 5 bases and J gave up 2 bases, with 15 bases separating them. The V gene's germline CDR1 is LNHDA and CDR2 SQIVND (reference sequence).

The chain employs TRBV19 and TRBJ1-1, with TRBD1 identical over 8 bases. The CDR3 sequence is 14 residues long. Trimming cost V 3 bases and J 3 bases; bases outside gene matches: 3. Germline lookup yields CDR1 LNHDA and CDR2 SQIVND (reference sequence). The CDR3 is CASSIGDRHTEAFF. CDR3 bases: TGTGCCAGTAGTATTGGGGACAGGCACACTGAAGCTTTCTTT.

The chain uses TRBV5-5 and TRBJ2-7; possibly TRBD1 for D (6 bases). CDR1 and CDR2 (germline): SGHKS, YYEKEE (reference sequence). V gave up 1 base and J gave up 3 bases, with 11 bases separating them. CDR3 size: 14 residues. For the CDR3, the DNA is TGTGCCAGCAGCTTGTTTCAAGGGGGCTACGAGCAGTACTTC. This sequence encodes CASSLFQGGYEQYF.

This chain joins TRBV7-9 and TRBJ1-1; D possibly corresponds to TRBD1 (6 bases). CDR3 length: 14 amino acids. Germline V gene sequence: CDR1 SEHNR, CDR2 FQNEAQ (reference sequence). Trimming took 8 bases from V and 0 from J, leaving 13 bases between them. CDR3 loop: CASSPRDMNTEAFF. DNA of the CDR3: TGTGCCAGCTCCCCCCGGGACATGAACACTGAAGCTTTCTTT.

This chain links TRBV18 with TRBJ2-1; tentatively, D is TRBD1 (6 bases). Germline V lookup: CDR1 KGHSH, CDR2 LQKENI. V was shortened by 1 base and J by 7 bases, with 17 bases between the two germline ends. The CDR3 totals 16 residues. The CDR3 sequence: CASSPLLQGGRNEQFF. The DNA for the CDR3 is TGTGCCAGCTCACCACTGCTACAGGGCGGTAGGAATGAGCAGTTCTTC.

This clone was seen once. The chain has TRBV20-1 and TRBJ2-7; D gene uncertain. Germline CDR1 DFQATT, CDR2 SNEGSKA (reference sequence). Between the trimmed V and J ends, which lost 3 bases and 3 bases, there was a span of 9 bases. The CDR3 has 12 residues. As DNA, the CDR3 is TGCAGTGCTAGTTACTCCCGCTACGAGCAGTACTTC. Encoded protein: CSASYSRYEQYF.

This chain connects TRBV11-2 to TRBJ1-5, with D possibly being TRBD1 (6 bases). The V and J ends lost 1 base and 7 bases respectively, with 14 bases between them. CDR1 is SGHAT and CDR2 is FQNNGV in the germline V gene. This CDR3 is built from 15 residues. Written as DNA, the CDR3 is TGTGCCAGCAGCTTAGTGGGGGGGCGCGGGCAGCCCCAGCATTTT. Encoded protein: CASSLVGGRGQPQHF.

The chain joins TRBV5-1 to TRBJ2-7; D might be TRBD1 (5 bases). Germline V gene lookup returns CDR1 SGHRS and CDR2 YFSETQ. There are 14 residues in the CDR3. The V and J ends lost 2 bases and 3 bases respectively, with 12 bases between them. The CDR3 region is CASSLGDSYYEQYF. CDR3 nucleotides: TGCGCCAGCAGCTTAGGCGACAGCTACTACGAGCAGTACTTC.

This chain connects TRBV20-1 to TRBJ1-1; 7 nucleotides align to TRBD1. The V gene's germline CDR1 is DFQATT and CDR2 SNEGSKA (reference sequence). The CDR3 contains 11 residues. This CDR3 is CSPQGRTEAFF. In nucleotides, the CDR3 is TGCAGCCCACAGGGGAGGACTGAAGCTTTCTTT.

This clone has just a few counts. This CDR3 reads CASSLAGQGLGNQPQHF. CDR3 nucleotides: TGTGCCAGCAGCTTAGCGGGACAGGGGTTAGGCAATCAGCCCCAGCATTTT. The V and J genes are TRBV7-2 and TRBJ1-5; 10 bases agree with TRBD1. J lost 2 bases, V lost 0 bases, and 4 bases had no gene match. Germline V gives CDR1 SGHTA, CDR2 FQGNSA. CDR3 size: 17 residues.

The V gene is TRBV2, the J gene TRBJ2-3, with a weak D call TRBD2 (7 bases). The germline V gene encodes CDR1 SNHLY and CDR2 FYNNEI. CDR3 length equals 14 residues. Trimming took off 6 bases at V and 1 base at J, with 11 bases between the two ends. For the CDR3, the DNA is TGTGCCAGCAGAGAGGGGGGGCGCACAGATACGCAGTATTTT. Translating gives CASREGGRTDTQYF.

The CDR3 nucleotides are TGTGCCAGCAGCGCGATAACAGAAAACAATGAAAAACTGTTTTTT. Its protein product is CASSAITENNEKLFF. This chain joins TRBV9 and TRBJ1-4; D unclear. V was trimmed by 3 bases and J by 5 bases, leaving 14 bases between them. This CDR3 contains 15 residues. Germline V gene lookup returns CDR1 SGDLS and CDR2 YYNGEE. Together with reference TRBV9 and TRBJ1-4, the CDR3 gives the full variable domain: DSGVTQTPKHLITATGQRVTLRCSPRSGDLSVYWYQQSLDQGLQFLIQYYNGEERAKGNILERFSAQQFPDLHSELNLSSLELGDSALYFCASSAITENNEKLFFGSGTQLSVL.

The chain uses TRBV7-2 and TRBJ2-7; TRBD2 agrees at 8 bases. The ends lost 1 base at V and 0 bases at J; junction bases unmatched: 11. This CDR3 has 18 residues. Germline CDR1 reads SGHTA; CDR2 reads FQGNSA. Here the CDR3 reads CASSLGVSGAMSSYEQYF. DNA of the CDR3: TGTGCCAGCAGCTTAGGGGTTAGCGGGGCGATGAGCTCCTACGAGCAGTACTTC.